Listed here are 18 T cell receptor beta chains from one sample, sequenced in a study of CD8+ T cells in alopecia areata. RNA extraction was followed by reverse transcription into cDNA, which acted as the sequencing template. Clones were sequenced by immunoSEQ multiplex PCR, and TCRdb holds only the in-frame ones, with some missing. The data show about 91,000 clones, roughly 42% seen once. Sequenced: CD4+ T cells sorted from blood. The origin of the receptors is a human donor with alopecia areata.

Points on this clone: The same CDR3 also results from other DNA sequences found in this sample. V and J are TRBV30 and TRBJ1-5, with D uncertain. Germline CDR1 is GTSNPN and CDR2 is SVGIG (reference sequence). V was trimmed by 3 bases and J by 4 bases, leaving 10 bases between them. CDR3 length: 13 residues. CDR3 sequence (DNA): TGTGCCTGGAGCGCCCGAGGTAATCAGCCCCAGCATTTT. Its protein is CAWSARGNQPQHF.

The chain uses TRBV29-1 and TRBJ2-3; D perhaps matches TRBD1 (5 bases). The CDR3 length is 13 residues. Germline V gene lookup returns CDR1 SQVTM and CDR2 ANQGSEA. Trimming took 5 bases from V and 0 from J, leaving 9 bases between them. CDR3 amino acids: CSVWGGSTDTQYF. The CDR3 nucleotides are TGCAGCGTTTGGGGCGGTAGCACAGATACGCAGTATTTT.

The gene calls are TRBV29-1 and TRBJ1-1; 8 bases are shared with TRBD1. V trimming: 7 bases; J trimming: 4 bases; junction bases outside the gene matches: 8. CDR1 is SQVTM and CDR2 is ANQGSEA in the germline V gene. The CDR3 extends over 13 amino acids. The CDR3 DNA follows: TGCAGCGCCCGTTCGACAGGGGCCACTGAAGCTTTCTTT. It codes for CSARSTGATEAFF.

The chain employs TRBV7-9 and TRBJ1-4; 7 bases align to TRBD1. Trimming cost V 5 bases and J 0 bases; bases outside gene matches: 3. CDR1 is SEHNR, CDR2 FQNEAQ, per germline (reference sequence). The CDR3 is 15 residues long. The CDR3 spells CASSPGTATNEKLFF. The CDR3 DNA is TGTGCCAGCAGCCCCGGGACAGCAACTAATGAAAAACTGTTTTTT.

The chain employs TRBV5-6 and TRBJ2-3; D not resolved. The CDR3 totals 12 residues. V gave up 4 bases and J gave up 2 bases, with 5 bases separating them. Germline V gene lookup returns CDR1 SGHDT and CDR2 YYEEEE. DNA of the CDR3: TGTGCCAGCAGCCCGTCCACAGATACGCAGTATTTT. It encodes CASSPSTDTQYF. The full variable domain, with the rest looked up from reference TRBV5-6 and TRBJ2-3, is DAGVTQSPTHLIKTRGQQVTLRCSPKSGHDTVSWYQQALGQGPQFIFQYYEEEERQRGNFPDRFSGHQFPNYSSELNVNALLLGDSALYLCASSPSTDTQYFGPGTRLTVL.

The chain joins TRBV21-1 to TRBJ2-1; the table's D gene call, TRBD1, was not cross checked with the DNA. TRBV21-1 is an annotated pseudogene. The CDR3 has 22 residues. CDR3 nucleotides: TGTGCCAGCAGCAAATGGGGGCCCCGGGTTTGGGCTAGAGCCACCCCTCACACTGAGCAGTTCTTC. Translation gives CASSKWGPRVWARATPHTEQFF.

The chain links TRBV5-4 to TRBJ2-5, with D unclear. This CDR3 spans 15 amino acids. In germline, CDR1 is SGHNT, CDR2 YYREEE (reference sequence). Trimming cost V 0 bases and J 4 bases, with 13 bases left between them. Here the CDR3 DNA reads TGTGCCAGCAGCTTGGTTCTCGGTGCAGTAGAGACCCAGTACTTC. Residues: CASSLVLGAVETQYF.

The CDR3 sequence: CASSRGGTENQPQHF. The CDR3 nucleotides read TGCGCCAGCAGCCGCGGCGGGACGGAGAATCAGCCCCAGCATTTT. V gene TRBV4-1 combines with J gene TRBJ1-5, with D perhaps TRBD1 (5 bases). Germline V gene lookup returns CDR1 MGHRA and CDR2 YSYEKL. This CDR3 has 15 amino acids. Trimming left V 4 bases short and J 4 bases short, with 14 bases between.

This chain joins TRBV30 and TRBJ1-1, with 9 bases matching TRBD1. The germline V gene has CDR1 GTSNPN and CDR2 SVGIG (reference sequence). The CDR3 spans 18 residues. The J segment lost 1 base and the V segment lost 0 bases, leaving 12 bases of the junction unmatched. CDR3 nucleotides: TGTGCCTGGAGTGTAGGGTTCGAGGGGACAGGGTCGAACACTGAAGCTTTCTTT. Protein product: CAWSVGFEGTGSNTEAFF.

This clone was picked up a small number of times. V gene TRBV28 combines with J gene TRBJ2-1; no firm D call. CDR3 length equals 14 residues. Germline V gene lookup returns CDR1 MDHEN and CDR2 SYDVKM. Deletions cut 5 bases from V and 4 bases from J, with 12 bases between. The CDR3 loop is CASSQRTEYNEQFF. CDR3 DNA sequence: TGTGCCAGCAGTCAACGGACGGAGTACAATGAGCAGTTCTTC. Filled out from reference TRBV28 and TRBJ2-1, the complete variable domain reads DVKVTQSSRYLVKRTGEKVFLECVQDMDHENMFWYRQDPGLGLRLIYFSYDVKMKEKGDIPEGYSVSREKKERFSLILESASTNQTSMYLCASSQRTEYNEQFFGPGTRLTVL.

The CDR3: CASSLRRSSSTEAFF. The CDR3 DNA is TGCGCCAGCAGCTTGAGGCGCAGCAGTTCCACTGAAGCTTTCTTT. The chain uses TRBV5-1 and TRBJ1-1, with D unclear. Trimming removed 1 base from V and 4 bases from J, with 14 bases in between. From germline, CDR1 is SGHRS and CDR2 YFSETQ. The CDR3 has 15 residues.

The chain joins TRBV29-1 to TRBJ2-4; 8 nucleotides match TRBD2. Germline values: CDR1 SQVTM, CDR2 ANQGSEA. The CDR3 has 13 residues. Losses at the gene ends were 4 bases for V and 8 bases for J; bases not matched to a gene: 7. The CDR3 sequence: CSVGGLASDIQYF. CDR3 DNA sequence: TGCAGCGTTGGAGGACTAGCCTCGGACATTCAGTACTTC.

In regard to this clone: Additional DNA sequences in this sample encode the identical CDR3. The J gene is TRBJ2-3, the V gene TRBV18; D not resolved. The V end lost 3 bases, the J end lost 4 bases, and 2 bases lay between the germline ends. The CDR3 covers 11 residues. Germline CDR1 is KGHSH and CDR2 is LQKENI. CDR3 in amino acids: CASSPSDTQYF. The CDR3 DNA reads as TGTGCCAGCTCACCGTCAGATACGCAGTATTTT.

V usage is TRBV29-1 and J usage is TRBJ1-1; D remains ambiguous. The CDR3 runs 11 residues. Germline CDR1 SQVTM, CDR2 ANQGSEA. V gave up 2 bases and J gave up 1 base, with 2 bases separating them. The CDR3 here is CSVEWNTEAFF. Here the CDR3 DNA reads TGCAGCGTTGAATGGAACACTGAAGCTTTCTTT.

Concerning this clone itself: The junction differs from germline at one of its ends, possibly a read error. This sequence joins TRBV6-6 and TRBJ1-4; D gene uncertain. Germline-derived CDR1 and CDR2 are MNHNY and SVGAGI (reference sequence). CDR3 size: 14 residues. The CDR3 protein is CASTGGQVNQPCVF. The CDR3 DNA follows: TGTGCCAGCACGGGAGGGCAGGTCAATCAACCCTGTGTTTTT.

The J gene is TRBJ2-7, the V gene TRBV4-3; TRBD1 agrees at 9 bases. V gave up 0 bases and J gave up 4 bases; unmatched junction bases: 4. The CDR3 runs to 15 residues. Germline-derived CDR1 and CDR2 are LGHNA and YSLEER. The CDR3, as DNA: TGCGCCAGCAGCCAAGAAGCGGGACAGGGTTACGAGCAGTACTTC. Translated: CASSQEAGQGYEQYF.

The J gene is TRBJ1-4, the V gene TRBV4-3, with D possibly matching TRBD1 (6 bases). The germline gives CDR1 LGHNA, CDR2 YSLEER. This CDR3 contains 12 residues. V was pared by 4 bases and J by 8 bases, with 8 bases between. CDR3 loop: CASSPGGEKLFF. For the CDR3, the DNA is TGCGCCAGCAGCCCTGGGGGCGAAAAACTGTTTTTT.

The V call is TRBV4-1, the J call TRBJ1-2, with a weak D call TRBD1 (5 bases). Germline V gene data show CDR1 as MGHRA and CDR2 as YSYEKL. V shed 3 bases and J shed 4 bases, with 21 bases lying between them. The CDR3 runs 17 residues. This chain's CDR3 is CASSQPAQGRRSYGYTF. The CDR3 DNA reads as TGCGCCAGCAGCCAGCCCGCCCAGGGTAGGAGAAGCTATGGCTACACCTTC.